The clone carrying this TCR beta chain showed up just a few times. Antigen specificity is unknown. This sample stems from a study of identical twins. Broader study findings: For monozygotic twins, models underestimated out-of-frame TCR alpha sharing. Low generation probability was overrepresented in out-of-frame alpha sequences shared by twins. Instead of following the same donors, the conclusions were based on cross-sectional statistical analysis.

Template switching created a universal primer site, and the cDNA included unique molecular identifiers. TCRdb fed the 5' RACE reads into MiXCR, producing one record per CDR3 protein. The sample lists 690,000 or so distinct CDR3 sequences; over 8.5% were seen once. The CDR3 spans 15 residues. J lost 2 bases, V lost 2 bases, and 3 bases had no gene match. Per germline, CDR1 DFQATT and CDR2 SNEGSKA (reference sequence). This sample also appeared in a second study, on yellow fever vaccine responses in identical twins.

The sample comprised PBMCs. The source of this sequence is a young woman in good health. The chain uses TRBV20-1 and TRBJ2-1; 10 nucleotides agree with TRBD2. CDR3 coding DNA: TGCAGTGCTAGACAGACTAGCGGGCCCTACAATGAGCAGTTCTTC. Its protein product is CSARQTSGPYNEQFF.